This paragraph covers one T cell receptor beta chain sequence. This clonotype has a handful of counts. The target of this receptor is not known. No much larger clone exists at a distance of one base, and base qualities are not known. Library generation was performed with PCR. Reads for this sample came from an Illumina HiSeq 2500. To normalize quantification of the TCRbeta repertoire, the TCR libraries were built with molecular barcoding that relied on unique molecular identifiers. TCRdb passed the public sequencing reads through fastp at Q25 and MiXCR, retaining productive beta sequences. For every CDR3 protein sequence, its rows merge into one entry that carries the most common genes and DNA. Here the sample has approximately 110,000 distinct CDR3 sequences; roughly 23% occur a single time. Clones ranked in the top ten supply roughly a tenth of the sample. The CDR3, from cysteine to phenylalanine, totals 15 residues. Only the CDR3 portion is preserved as DNA: 45 bases, with reading frame beginning at the first base. V loses 3 bases, J loses 0 bases, and the germline ends lie 15 bases apart. The germline V gene encodes CDR1 SQVTM and CDR2 ANQGSEA.

Read against the paper, the sample's treatment or condition label means: allogeneic hematopoietic cell transplantation with graft depleted of TCRalphabeta T cells and CD19 B cells. The children who served as transplant recipients had been given grafts of TCRalphabeta/CD19-depleted allogeneic hematopoietic cells. These data originate in a study of T-cell reconstitution after alpha-beta-depleted transplantation in children listed by TCRdb under 2016. About the investigation overall: The study quantitatively tracked T-cell immune reconstitution after TCRalphabeta/CD19-depleted allogeneic hematopoietic cell transplantation in children using TCR repertoire profiling. Points the paper makes about the study in general: The frequencies of hyperexpanded clones fell over the following months, and after one year, T-cell counts and TCRbeta diversity were mostly attributed to newly produced T cells. The apparently early alphabetaT-cell count recovery about two months after transplant was reportedly dependent on only several hundred rapidly expanded clones derived from non-depleted graft cells. The high TCRbeta diversity at day 60 in some patients was ascribed to recipient T cells and intrathymic progenitors that had survived conditioning.

The clonotype was recovered from a male patient between 2 and 9 years old who had a stem cell transplant for chronic granulomatous disease, so the T cells may come from the graft donor. The sample in question was PBMCs, mostly from graft donor cells, obtained 180 days after TCRalphabeta/CD19-depleted stem cell transplant. The chain couples TRBV29-1 to TRBJ2-7; TRBD2 is perhaps the D gene, given 6 matching bases. The DNA sequence reads TGCAGCGTTGAGGCTGGCGGGGAATACTCCTACGAGCAGTACTTC. This is translated as CSVEAGGEYSYEQYF.